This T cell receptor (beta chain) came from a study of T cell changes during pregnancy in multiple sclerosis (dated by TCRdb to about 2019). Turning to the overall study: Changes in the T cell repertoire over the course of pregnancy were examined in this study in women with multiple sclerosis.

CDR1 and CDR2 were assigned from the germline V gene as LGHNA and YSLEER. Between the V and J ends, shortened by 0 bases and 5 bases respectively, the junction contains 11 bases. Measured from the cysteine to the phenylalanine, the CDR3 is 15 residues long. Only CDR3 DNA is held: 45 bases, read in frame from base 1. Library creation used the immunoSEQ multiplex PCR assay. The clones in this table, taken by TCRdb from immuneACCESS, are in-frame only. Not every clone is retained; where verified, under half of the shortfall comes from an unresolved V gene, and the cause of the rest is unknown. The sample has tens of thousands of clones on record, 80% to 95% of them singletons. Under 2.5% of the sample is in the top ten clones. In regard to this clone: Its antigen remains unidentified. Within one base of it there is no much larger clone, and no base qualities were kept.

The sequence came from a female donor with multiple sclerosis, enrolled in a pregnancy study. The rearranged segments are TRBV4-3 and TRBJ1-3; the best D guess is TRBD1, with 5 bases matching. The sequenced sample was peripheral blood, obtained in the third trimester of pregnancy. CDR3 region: CASSQDRVGRNTIYF. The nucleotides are TGCGCCAGCAGCCAAGACAGGGTCGGCCGAAACACCATATATTTT.